The rows below give T cell receptor beta chains drawn from one sample of a study of blood T cell repertoires in COVID-19. Generated by immunoSEQ multiplex PCR, the TCRdb table keeps only in-frame clones and is missing some. The sample consists of 110,000 or so clones, 75% to 90% of them appearing once. Sequencing used peripheral blood. These receptors came from a human donor in a cohort sampled during active COVID-19. Both conserved end residues are part of each CDR3. A D gene is named only where the DNA matches it firmly. Clone sizes are given selectively: once, few, many, or a class where the clone is expanded.

CDR3 length: 17; D gene: .; V gene: TRBV10-2; clone size: .; J gene: TRBJ2-6; CDR3 DNA: TGCGCCAGCATCGCCGGGTCTAGGGGCTCTGGGGCCAACGTCCTGACTTTC; CDR3 protein: CASIAGSRGSGANVLTF
CDR3 length: 14; D gene: .; V gene: TRBV30; clone size: .; J gene: TRBJ1-1; CDR3 DNA: TGTGCCTGGAGTGCTCAATCCTTCGGGGGTGAAGCTTTCTTT; CDR3 protein: CAWSAQSFGGEAFF
CDR3 length: 15; D gene: TRBD2; V gene: TRBV10-1; clone size: .; J gene: TRBJ2-3; CDR3 DNA: TGCGCCAGCAGAGGACTAGCGGGGGGAACAGATACGCAGTATTTT; CDR3 protein: CASRGLAGGTDTQYF
CDR3 length: 19; D gene: TRBD1; V gene: TRBV7-9; clone size: .; J gene: TRBJ1-1; CDR3 DNA: TGTGCCAGCAGCCGAAGGACCGGGACAGGGTCCGGGGTGAACACTGAAGCTTTCTTT; CDR3 protein: CASSRRTGTGSGVNTEAFF
CDR3 length: 15; D gene: .; V gene: TRBV3-1/TRBV3-2; clone size: .; J gene: TRBJ2-1; CDR3 DNA: TGTGCCAGCAGCCAGGGAGCGAGCTCCTACAATGAGCAGTTCTTC; CDR3 protein: CASSQGASSYNEQFF
CDR3 length: 16; D gene: TRBD1; V gene: TRBV7-8; clone size: few; J gene: TRBJ2-3; CDR3 DNA: TGTGCCAGCAGCTTAGCTAGGGGACAGAGCACAGATACGCAGTATTTT; CDR3 protein: CASSLARGQSTDTQYF
CDR3 length: 14; D gene: .; V gene: TRBV19; clone size: .; J gene: TRBJ1-5; CDR3 DNA: TGTGCCAGTAGGGGCGGGCCCTTTAATCAGCCCCAGCATTTT; CDR3 protein: CASRGGPFNQPQHF
CDR3 length: 14; D gene: .; V gene: TRBV7-8; clone size: .; J gene: TRBJ1-5; CDR3 DNA: TGTGCCAGCAGCCCACTAGGGCGAACTCAGCCCCAGCATTTT; CDR3 protein: CASSPLGRTQPQHF
CDR3 length: 16; D gene: TRBD2; V gene: TRBV10-1; clone size: .; J gene: TRBJ2-1; CDR3 DNA: TGCGCCAGCAGCGGACTAGCGGGGGTCTCCTACAATGAGCAGTTCTTC; CDR3 protein: CASSGLAGVSYNEQFF
CDR3 length: 14; D gene: .; V gene: TRBV6-5; clone size: .; J gene: TRBJ1-1; CDR3 DNA: TGTGCCAGCAGTTATTCCAGCCTGAGGAGAGAGGCTTTCTTT; CDR3 protein: CASSYSSLRREAFF
CDR3 length: 18; D gene: TRBD2; V gene: TRBV7-6; clone size: once; J gene: TRBJ2-3; CDR3 DNA: TGTGCCAGCAGCTTAGTTTCGAGCGGGGGGGCGGGTACAGATACGCAGTATTTT; CDR3 protein: CASSLVSSGGAGTDTQYF
CDR3 length: 13; D gene: TRBD1; V gene: TRBV7-9; clone size: .; J gene: TRBJ1-2; CDR3 DNA: TGTGCCAGCAGATCCGGGACAGGGTCTGGCTACACCTTC; CDR3 protein: CASRSGTGSGYTF
CDR3 length: 11; D gene: TRBD2; V gene: TRBV20-1; clone size: .; J gene: TRBJ2-7; CDR3 DNA: TGCAGCTGGGGGGGGTCCTACGAGCAGTACTTC; CDR3 protein: CSWGGSYEQYF
CDR3 length: 15; D gene: .; V gene: TRBV5-1; clone size: .; J gene: TRBJ1-6; CDR3 DNA: TGCGCCAGCAGCCTTACGGGACTGTCCGATTCACCCCTCCACTTT; CDR3 protein: CASSLTGLSDSPLHF
CDR3 length: 18; D gene: .; V gene: TRBV21-1; clone size: .; J gene: TRBJ2-3; CDR3 DNA: TGTGCCAGCAGAACCACCAACCTCGGGGGTGAGCCCACAGATACGCAGTATTTT; CDR3 protein: CASRTTNLGGEPTDTQYF
CDR3 length: 13; D gene: .; V gene: TRBV10-2; clone size: once; J gene: TRBJ2-1; CDR3 DNA: TGCGCCAGCTTAAGCTCTCCCTACAATGAGCAGTTCTTC; CDR3 protein: CASLSSPYNEQFF
CDR3 length: 14; D gene: TRBD1; V gene: TRBV29-1; clone size: .; J gene: TRBJ1-2; CDR3 DNA: TGCAGCGTTCCGCGGGGACAGGACCTTTATGGCTACACCTTC; CDR3 protein: CSVPRGQDLYGYTF
CDR3 length: 15; D gene: TRBD1; V gene: TRBV7-2; clone size: few; J gene: TRBJ1-3; CDR3 DNA: TGTGCCAGCAGCTACCACAGGGGCTCTGGAAACACCATATATTTT; CDR3 protein: CASSYHRGSGNTIYF
CDR3 length: 14; D gene: .; V gene: TRBV10-3; clone size: .; J gene: TRBJ1-5; CDR3 DNA: TGTGCCATCAGCCAGACTTATGACAATCAGCCCCAGCATTTT; CDR3 protein: CAISQTYDNQPQHF
CDR3 length: 12; D gene: .; V gene: TRBV7-6; clone size: .; J gene: TRBJ1-2; CDR3 DNA: TGTGCCAGCAGCTTACAGGGTATGAGCTACACCTTC; CDR3 protein: CASSLQGMSYTF
CDR3 length: 15; D gene: TRBD2; V gene: TRBV6-5; clone size: .; J gene: TRBJ2-1; CDR3 DNA: TGTGCCAGCAGTTTTAGCGGGGGACGTAACAATGAGCAGTTCTTC; CDR3 protein: CASSFSGGRNNEQFF
CDR3 length: 17; D gene: .; V gene: TRBV25-1; clone size: .; J gene: TRBJ2-2; CDR3 DNA: TGTGCCAGCAGTGAATTTGAAGGGAGCGCGAACACCGGGGAGCTGTTTTTT; CDR3 protein: CASSEFEGSANTGELFF
CDR3 length: 12; D gene: TRBD1; V gene: TRBV29-1; clone size: .; J gene: TRBJ2-5; CDR3 DNA: TGCAGCGTTGACGACAGGGCGGAGACCCAGTACTTC; CDR3 protein: CSVDDRAETQYF
CDR3 length: 13; D gene: TRBD2; V gene: TRBV12-5; clone size: .; J gene: TRBJ2-5; CDR3 DNA: TGTGCTAGTGGCCCGACTAGCGAAGAGACCCAGTACTTC; CDR3 protein: CASGPTSEETQYF
CDR3 length: 14; D gene: .; V gene: TRBV11-2; clone size: .; J gene: TRBJ1-1; CDR3 DNA: TGTGCCAGCAGCTTACCTACAGGCTACACTGAAGCTTTCTTT; CDR3 protein: CASSLPTGYTEAFF
CDR3 length: 14; D gene: TRBD1; V gene: TRBV12-5; clone size: .; J gene: TRBJ2-7; CDR3 DNA: TGTGCTAGTGGTATAGGGGACAGTTCAGGGAAGATGAACTTC; CDR3 protein: CASGIGDSSGKMNF
CDR3 length: 15; D gene: TRBD2; V gene: TRBV6-5; clone size: .; J gene: TRBJ2-1; CDR3 DNA: TGTGCCAGCAGTTACACCGAGCGGGAGCTTGATGAGCAGTTCTTC; CDR3 protein: CASSYTERELDEQFF
CDR3 length: 16; D gene: .; V gene: TRBV10-3; clone size: once; J gene: TRBJ2-7; CDR3 DNA: TGTGCCACAAAACCAGACAGGAACCAAAACACCTACGAGCAGTACTTC; CDR3 protein: CATKPDRNQNTYEQYF
CDR3 length: 15; D gene: .; V gene: TRBV7-6; clone size: once; J gene: TRBJ2-3; CDR3 DNA: TGTGCCAGCAGGTCCGGGACAACTGGCACAGATACGCAGTATTTT; CDR3 protein: CASRSGTTGTDTQYF
CDR3 length: 15; D gene: TRBD1; V gene: TRBV5-5; clone size: .; J gene: TRBJ1-2; CDR3 DNA: TGTGCCAGCAGCTACGGGACAGGGACTCTATATGGCTACACCTTC; CDR3 protein: CASSYGTGTLYGYTF
CDR3 length: 15; D gene: .; V gene: TRBV6-5; clone size: .; J gene: TRBJ1-1; CDR3 DNA: TGTGCCAGCAGTTCCCCGGGACACTTTAACACTGAAGCTTTCTTT; CDR3 protein: CASSSPGHFNTEAFF
CDR3 length: 16; D gene: .; V gene: TRBV23-1; clone size: .; J gene: TRBJ2-7; CDR3 DNA: TGCGCCAGCAGTCAACGGGGGCGGGAGTACACCTACGAGCAGTACTTC; CDR3 protein: CASSQRGREYTYEQYF
CDR3 length: 15; D gene: .; V gene: TRBV24-1; clone size: .; J gene: TRBJ1-1; CDR3 DNA: TGTGCCACCAGTGATTCGGGGAATATGAACACTGAAGCTTTCTTT; CDR3 protein: CATSDSGNMNTEAFF
CDR3 length: 14; D gene: TRBD1; V gene: TRBV18; clone size: .; J gene: TRBJ2-7; CDR3 DNA: TGTGCCAGCTCGAAAGACAGGGATTCCTACGAGCAGTACTTC; CDR3 protein: CASSKDRDSYEQYF
CDR3 length: 15; D gene: TRBD2; V gene: TRBV14; clone size: .; J gene: TRBJ2-1; CDR3 DNA: TGTGCCAGCAGCCGAGGGACTAGCTCCTACAATGAGCAGTTCTTC; CDR3 protein: CASSRGTSSYNEQFF
CDR3 length: 17; D gene: TRBD1; V gene: TRBV7-9; clone size: once; J gene: TRBJ2-3; CDR3 DNA: TGTGCCAGCAGCGTAGAGAGGGGGCGCAGTGGCACAGATACGCAGTATTTT; CDR3 protein: CASSVERGRSGTDTQYF
CDR3 length: 15; D gene: .; V gene: TRBV23-1; clone size: few; J gene: TRBJ2-2; CDR3 DNA: TGCGCCAGCAGTCAATCCCCCTGGAGACCCGGGGAGCTGTTTTTT; CDR3 protein: CASSQSPWRPGELFF
CDR3 length: 16; D gene: TRBD2; V gene: TRBV29-1; clone size: .; J gene: TRBJ2-3; CDR3 DNA: TGCAGCGTCGGGACTAGCGGGAAGAGTAGCACAGATACGCAGTATTTT; CDR3 protein: CSVGTSGKSSTDTQYF
CDR3 length: 13; D gene: .; V gene: TRBV29-1; clone size: .; J gene: TRBJ1-1; CDR3 DNA: TGCAGCGTTGGAGAGGCTGGTAACACTGAAGCTTTCTTT; CDR3 protein: CSVGEAGNTEAFF
CDR3 length: 15; D gene: TRBD1; V gene: TRBV6-6; clone size: .; J gene: TRBJ2-5; CDR3 DNA: TGTGCCAGCAGTTACGGACAGGGGATCGGAGAGACCCAGTACTTC; CDR3 protein: CASSYGQGIGETQYF
CDR3 length: 13; D gene: .; V gene: TRBV12-3/TRBV12-4; clone size: .; J gene: TRBJ1-6; CDR3 DNA: TGTGCCAGCAGTAACCAAGAGGGTTCACCCCTCCACTTT; CDR3 protein: CASSNQEGSPLHF
CDR3 length: 16; D gene: TRBD2; V gene: TRBV7-8; clone size: .; J gene: TRBJ2-5; CDR3 DNA: TGTGCCAGCAGCTTAGTTGCGGGAGGGGGGCAAGAGACCCAGTACTTC; CDR3 protein: CASSLVAGGGQETQYF
CDR3 length: 16; D gene: .; V gene: TRBV5-1; clone size: .; J gene: TRBJ1-2; CDR3 DNA: TGCGCCAGCAGCCCCGCCGCGCAGGGGATCGGCTATGGCTACACCTTC; CDR3 protein: CASSPAAQGIGYGYTF
CDR3 length: 15; D gene: .; V gene: TRBV6-1; clone size: .; J gene: TRBJ1-1; CDR3 DNA: TGTGCCAGCAGTGAAACAGGGACGGATCACACTGAAGCTTTCTTT; CDR3 protein: CASSETGTDHTEAFF
CDR3 length: 16; D gene: .; V gene: TRBV7-2; clone size: few; J gene: TRBJ2-7; CDR3 DNA: TGTGCCAGCAGCTTAGGTGGGGCAGTTCTTTCCTACGAGCAGTACTTC; CDR3 protein: CASSLGGAVLSYEQYF
CDR3 length: 13; D gene: .; V gene: TRBV10-2; clone size: .; J gene: TRBJ2-5; CDR3 DNA: TGCGCCAGCAGTGTCCCAGGGCAAGAGACCCAGTACTTC; CDR3 protein: CASSVPGQETQYF
CDR3 length: 13; D gene: .; V gene: TRBV19; clone size: .; J gene: TRBJ1-5; CDR3 DNA: TGTGCCAGTACCTCTCTGGGCAGGGCGGCCCAGCATTTT; CDR3 protein: CASTSLGRAAQHF
CDR3 length: 20; D gene: .; V gene: TRBV19; clone size: .; J gene: TRBJ2-1; CDR3 DNA: TGTGCCAGTAGCAGGCCGTCGAAACTCCTCGCCTCCAGCTCCTACAATGAGCAGTTCTTC; CDR3 protein: CASSRPSKLLASSSYNEQFF
CDR3 length: 17; D gene: .; V gene: TRBV6-4; clone size: .; J gene: TRBJ1-5; CDR3 DNA: TGTGCCACCCCAGCGGGAGGCCCCGTCCCCCTTAATCAGCCCCAGCATTTT; CDR3 protein: CATPAGGPVPLNQPQHF
CDR3 length: 16; D gene: TRBD2; V gene: TRBV5-1; clone size: .; J gene: TRBJ2-3; CDR3 DNA: TGCGCCAGCAGAACCGGGACTAGCGGCCACACAGATACGCAGTATTTT; CDR3 protein: CASRTGTSGHTDTQYF
CDR3 length: 17; D gene: .; V gene: TRBV5-6; clone size: .; J gene: TRBJ1-3; CDR3 DNA: TGTGCCAGCAGCTTGCAAGTTGGCCAGGTTCCTGGAAACACCATATATTTT; CDR3 protein: CASSLQVGQVPGNTIYF
CDR3 length: 13; D gene: .; V gene: TRBV25-1; clone size: .; J gene: TRBJ1-2; CDR3 DNA: TGTGCCAGCAGTGGGCAGGCTAACTATGGCTACACCTTC; CDR3 protein: CASSGQANYGYTF
CDR3 length: 15; D gene: .; V gene: TRBV27; clone size: .; J gene: TRBJ2-5; CDR3 DNA: TGTGCCAGCAGTTTATCGCGACAGGCCCAAGAGACCCAGTACTTC; CDR3 protein: CASSLSRQAQETQYF
CDR3 length: 14; D gene: .; V gene: TRBV10-1; clone size: .; J gene: TRBJ2-2; CDR3 DNA: TGCGCCAGCAAGGACAACCTTAACACCGGGGAGCTGTTTTTT; CDR3 protein: CASKDNLNTGELFF
CDR3 length: 15; D gene: TRBD1; V gene: TRBV7-9; clone size: .; J gene: TRBJ1-6; CDR3 DNA: TGTGCCAGCAGCGATCCTGACAGGGTCGGGTCACCCCTCCACTTT; CDR3 protein: CASSDPDRVGSPLHF
CDR3 length: 14; D gene: .; V gene: TRBV20-1; clone size: .; J gene: TRBJ2-1; CDR3 DNA: TGCAGTGCTAGTCCCTGGGGCGACTACAATGAGCAGTTCTTC; CDR3 protein: CSASPWGDYNEQFF
CDR3 length: 16; D gene: TRBD1; V gene: TRBV28; clone size: .; J gene: TRBJ2-2; CDR3 DNA: TGTGCCAGCGAAACTGGACAGGCGGATGGGACCGGGGAGCTGTTTTTT; CDR3 protein: CASETGQADGTGELFF
CDR3 length: 13; D gene: .; V gene: TRBV5-1; clone size: .; J gene: TRBJ2-5; CDR3 DNA: TGCGCCAGCAGCGGAGGGGTGGTGGAGACCCAGTACTTC; CDR3 protein: CASSGGVVETQYF
CDR3 length: 14; D gene: TRBD1; V gene: TRBV5-1; clone size: .; J gene: TRBJ1-2; CDR3 DNA: TGCGCCAGCAGCTTGGCAGACAGGGTCTATGGCTACACCTTC; CDR3 protein: CASSLADRVYGYTF
CDR3 length: 15; D gene: .; V gene: TRBV5-4; clone size: few; J gene: TRBJ1-5; CDR3 DNA: TGTGCCAGCAGCTTGGGGACAAGGGGCAATCAGCCCCAGCATTTT; CDR3 protein: CASSLGTRGNQPQHF